Following are 11 T cell receptor beta chains from one sample sequenced in a study of blood T cell repertoires in COVID-19. TCRdb's copy holds only in-frame clones and misses some; the assay was immunoSEQ multiplex PCR. The sample contains about 240,000 clones, about four fifths of which appear only once. Material: PBMCs or T cells enriched from blood (not recorded which). The receptors come from a woman between 40 and 50 years old who had been exposed to COVID-19.

In nucleotides, the CDR3 is TGTGCCAGCAGCGCCCTATGGGGGCTCGGCACAGATACGCAGTATTTT. Protein: CASSALWGLGTDTQYF. This chain connects TRBV9 to TRBJ2-3; possibly TRBD1 for D (6 bases). The germline V gene has CDR1 SGDLS and CDR2 YYNGEE. The CDR3 has 16 amino acids. V was trimmed by 3 bases and J by 1 base, leaving 15 bases between them.

The rearrangement joins TRBV5-1 to TRBJ1-1; D not resolved. The germline V gene has CDR1 SGHRS and CDR2 YFSETQ. The V end lost 0 bases, the J end lost 2 bases, and 5 bases lay between the germline ends. This CDR3 is built from 13 residues. CDR3 nucleotide sequence: TGCGCCAGCAGCTTGGAGCGAAACACTGAAGCTTTCTTT. It codes for CASSLERNTEAFF.

This chain joins TRBV4-1 and TRBJ1-1; possibly TRBD1 for D (6 bases). The CDR3 is made up of 18 amino acids. Germline V gives CDR1 MGHRA, CDR2 YSYEKL. The V gene lost 0 bases and the J gene lost 6 bases, with 23 bases spanning the gap. CDR3 region: CASSQDVALGGRWAEAFF. The CDR3 DNA reads as TGCGCCAGCAGCCAAGATGTAGCCTTGGGGGGGCGATGGGCTGAAGCTTTCTTT.

A word on this clone: One junction end does not reproduce the germline sequence, and a read error may be involved. V usage is TRBV11-2 and J usage is TRBJ2-4; the match to TRBD2 covers 15 bases. The length of the CDR3 is 14 residues. Looked up from germline, CDR1 is SGHAT and CDR2 is FQNNGV. The CDR3: CASSFLGLAGGPHF. The CDR3 nucleotides read TGTGCCAGCAGCTTCCTCGGACTAGCGGGGGGGCCGCACTTC.

The chain combines TRBV3-1 (or the pseudogene TRBV3-2) with TRBJ1-2; a weak D match, TRBD1 (6 bases). The CDR3 sequence is 16 residues long. The V gene lost 2 bases and the J gene lost 0 bases, with 13 bases spanning the gap. Germline V CDR1 and CDR2: LGHDT, YNNKEL (reference sequence). DNA of the CDR3: TGTGCCAGCAGCCAAAAACTTCACAGGGCTAACTATGGCTACACCTTC. Its protein product is CASSQKLHRANYGYTF.

This chain links TRBV19 with TRBJ1-3; no clear D gene. Between the trimmed V and J ends, which lost 9 bases and 4 bases, there was a span of 10 bases. Germline assignment: CDR1 LNHDA and CDR2 SQIVND (reference sequence). This CDR3 is built from 12 residues. In DNA form, the CDR3 reads TGTGCCAGCACTAAAGGAGGAAACACCATATATTTT. Translation gives CASTKGGNTIYF.

This chain links TRBV10-3 with TRBJ2-3; 8 positions agree with TRBD1. The CDR3 runs 16 residues. The germline V gene has CDR1 ENHRY and CDR2 SYGVKD. V lost 4 bases and J lost 1; bases outside the gene matches: 7. CDR3 bases: TGTGCCATCAGTGCACCGACAGGGGTGGGCACAGATACGCAGTATTTT. Its protein product is CAISAPTGVGTDTQYF.

The gene calls are TRBV5-4 and TRBJ2-2, with D possibly matching TRBD1 (6 bases). The germline gives CDR1 SGHNT, CDR2 YYREEE (reference sequence). V lost 4 bases to trimming and J lost 4 bases, with 14 bases between them. The CDR3 is 15 residues long. The CDR3 DNA is TGTGCCAGCAGCCAAGGGGGACCGGGCACCGGGGAGCTGTTTTTT. Its translation: CASSQGGPGTGELFF.

This chain connects TRBV11-2 to TRBJ1-1; TRBD1 matches 7 bases. Germline-derived CDR1 and CDR2 are SGHAT and FQNNGV. The CDR3 loop spans 17 amino acids. V was clipped by 1 base and J by 3 bases; unmatched bases: 11. CDR3 in amino acids: CASSLALGVRGDTEAFF. In DNA form, the CDR3 reads TGTGCCAGCAGCTTAGCTTTAGGTGTCAGGGGGGACACTGAAGCTTTCTTT.

The chain combines TRBV7-9 with TRBJ2-7, with TRBD1 matching over 8 bases. The germline gives CDR1 SEHNR, CDR2 FQNEAQ (reference sequence). After removal of 2 bases from V and 3 bases from J, the junction contained 9 bases not matched to a gene. This CDR3 spans 16 amino acids. CDR3 bases: TGTGCCAGCAGCTTAACGACAGGGGCCATGCTCTACGAGCAGTACTTC. It yields the protein CASSLTTGAMLYEQYF.

The chain joins TRBV25-1 to TRBJ1-2, with a tentative D call TRBD1 (6 bases). The V end was cut by 1 base, the J end by 3 bases, with 18 bases between. Germline V gives CDR1 MGHDK, CDR2 SYGVNS. The length of the CDR3 is 17 residues. The CDR3 coding sequence is TGTGCCAGCAGTGAATCTTATTCGGGGGGCGGTGACTATGGCTACACCTTC. This gives the protein CASSESYSGGGDYGYTF.